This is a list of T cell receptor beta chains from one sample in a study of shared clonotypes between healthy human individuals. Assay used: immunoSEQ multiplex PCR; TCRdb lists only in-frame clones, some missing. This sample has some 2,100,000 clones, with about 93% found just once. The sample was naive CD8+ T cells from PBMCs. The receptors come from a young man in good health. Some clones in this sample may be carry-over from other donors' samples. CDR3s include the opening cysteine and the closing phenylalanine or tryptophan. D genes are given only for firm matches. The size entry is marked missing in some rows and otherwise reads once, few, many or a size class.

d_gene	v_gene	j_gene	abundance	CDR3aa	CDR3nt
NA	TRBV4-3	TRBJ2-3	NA	CASRRTREDTQYF	TGCGCCAGCAGGCGGACCCGGGAAGATACGCAGTATTTT
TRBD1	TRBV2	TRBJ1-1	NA	CASRLAGTANTEAFF	TGTGCCAGCAGATTAGCCGGGACAGCCAACACTGAAGCTTTCTTT
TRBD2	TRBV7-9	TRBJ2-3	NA	CASSLSGREGQGTDTQYF	TGTGCCAGCAGCTTATCTGGGCGGGAGGGCCAGGGCACAGATACGCAGTATTTT
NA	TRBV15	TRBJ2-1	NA	CATSRERVGVISYNEQFF	TGTGCCACCAGCAGAGAAAGGGTGGGGGTGATCTCCTACAATGAGCAGTTCTTC
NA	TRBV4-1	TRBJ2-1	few	CASSQSLMAINEQFF	TGCGCCAGCAGCCAAAGTCTAATGGCAATCAATGAGCAGTTCTTC
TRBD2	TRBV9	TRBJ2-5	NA	CASSPGTSGEVQETQYF	TGTGCCAGCAGCCCAGGGACTAGCGGGGAGGTCCAAGAGACCCAGTACTTC
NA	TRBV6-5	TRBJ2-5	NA	CASSYSGGGGETQYF	TGTGCCAGCAGTTACTCTGGGGGCGGAGGTGAGACCCAGTACTTC
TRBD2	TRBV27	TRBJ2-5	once	CASSSLAARNQETQYF	TGTGCCAGCAGTTCGCTAGCGGCAAGAAACCAAGAGACCCAGTACTTC
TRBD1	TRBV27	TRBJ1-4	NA	CASSHGRDRGNEKLFF	TGTGCCAGCAGTCACGGCCGGGACAGGGGTAATGAAAAACTGTTTTTT
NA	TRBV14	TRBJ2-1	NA	CASSLTGTFYNEQFF	TGTGCCAGCAGCCTCACCGGGACCTTTTACAATGAGCAGTTCTTC
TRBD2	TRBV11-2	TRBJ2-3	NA	CASSLDIYSGPDTEADTQYF	TGTGCCAGCAGCTTAGATATCTATAGCGGGCCCGACACAGAGGCAGATACGCAGTATTTT
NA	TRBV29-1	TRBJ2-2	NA	CSVEKTGSSTGELFF	TGCAGCGTTGAAAAAACAGGGAGTAGCACCGGGGAGCTGTTTTTT
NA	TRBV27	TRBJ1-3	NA	CASSQLRGNTIYF	TGTGCCAGCAGCCAGCTACGGGGAAACACCATATATTTT
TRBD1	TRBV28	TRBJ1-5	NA	CASSLSGGRQPQHF	TGTGCCAGCAGTTTATCAGGGGGAAGACAGCCCCAGCATTTT
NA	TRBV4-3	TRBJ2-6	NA	CASSLRQHSGANVLTF	TGCGCCAGCAGCCTGCGACAGCACTCTGGGGCCAACGTCCTGACTTTC
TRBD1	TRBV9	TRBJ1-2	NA	CASSPGGGLYGYTF	TGTGCCAGCAGCCCAGGGGGGGGCCTCTATGGCTACACCTTC
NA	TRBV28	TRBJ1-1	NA	CASSLLFGWGSEAFF	TGTGCCAGCAGTTTATTATTTGGGTGGGGCTCTGAAGCTTTCTTT
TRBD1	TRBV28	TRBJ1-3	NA	CASSPRHDRASGNTIYF	TGTGCCAGCAGCCCACGCCATGACAGGGCTTCTGGAAACACCATATATTTT
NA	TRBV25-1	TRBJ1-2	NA	CASSERSIQGTGYTF	TGTGCCAGCAGTGAACGATCCATCCAGGGTACTGGCTACACCTTC
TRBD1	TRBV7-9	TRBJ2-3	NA	CASSRPGQGQDTQYF	TGTGCCAGCAGCCGACCGGGACAGGGGCAGGATACGCAGTATTTT
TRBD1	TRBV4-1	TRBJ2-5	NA	CASSQPGQGFSLGQETQYF	TGCGCCAGCAGCCAACCGGGACAGGGGTTTAGCTTGGGTCAGGAGACCCAGTACTTC
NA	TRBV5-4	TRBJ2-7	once	CASIGQGPYEQYF	TGTGCCAGCATTGGGCAGGGACCCTACGAGCAGTACTTC
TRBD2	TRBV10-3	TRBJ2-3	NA	CATQTSSTDTQYF	TGTGCCACCCAGACTAGCAGCACAGATACGCAGTATTTT
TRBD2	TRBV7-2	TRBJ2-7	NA	CASSPVTSWEQYF	TGTGCCAGCAGCCCAGTGACTAGCTGGGAGCAGTACTTC
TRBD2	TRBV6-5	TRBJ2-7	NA	CASRPGGGEQYF	TGTGCCAGCAGGCCTGGGGGGGGCGAGCAGTACTTC
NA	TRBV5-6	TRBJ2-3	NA	CASRSGTGSYTQYF	TGTGCCAGCAGATCCGGGACGGGCTCATATACGCAGTATTTT
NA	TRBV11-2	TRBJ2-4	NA	CASSPPLAKNIQYF	TGTGCCAGCAGCCCACCCTTAGCCAAAAACATTCAGTACTTC
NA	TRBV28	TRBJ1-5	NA	CASSLQGYQPQHF	TGTGCCAGCAGTTTGCAGGGGTATCAGCCCCAGCATTTT
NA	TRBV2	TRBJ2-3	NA	CASRGYTDTQYF	TGTGCCAGCAGGGGTTACACAGATACGCAGTATTTT
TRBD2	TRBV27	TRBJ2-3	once	CASSSGTRVTDTQYF	TGTGCCAGCAGTTCCGGGACTAGGGTCACAGATACGCAGTATTTT
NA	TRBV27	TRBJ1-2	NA	CASSGRGSNYGYTF	TGTGCCAGCAGTGGCCGGGGGAGTAACTATGGCTACACCTTC
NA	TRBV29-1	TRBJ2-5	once	CSADYPETQYF	TGCAGCGCAGATTACCCTGAGACCCAGTACTTC
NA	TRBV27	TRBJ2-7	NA	CASSFIGDYEQYF	TGTGCCAGCAGTTTCATCGGGGACTACGAGCAGTACTTC
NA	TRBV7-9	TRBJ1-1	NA	CASSLGYRANTEAFF	TGTGCCAGCAGCTTAGGATACAGGGCGAACACTGAAGCTTTCTTT
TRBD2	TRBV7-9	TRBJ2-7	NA	CASSRRWPKLAGTDEQYF	TGTGCCAGCAGTCGCAGGTGGCCGAAACTAGCGGGAACCGACGAGCAGTACTTC
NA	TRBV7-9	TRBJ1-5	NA	CASSLVGHINQPQHF	TGTGCCAGCAGCTTAGTTGGACATATCAATCAGCCCCAGCATTTT
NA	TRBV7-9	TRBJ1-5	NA	CASSPQHGGNQPQHF	TGTGCCAGCAGCCCGCAACACGGCGGCAATCAGCCCCAGCATTTT
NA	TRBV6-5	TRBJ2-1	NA	CASRPVTTAYNEQFF	TGTGCCAGCAGACCCGTAACTACTGCCTACAATGAGCAGTTCTTC
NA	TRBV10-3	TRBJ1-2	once	CAISESFPLRDYGYTF	TGTGCCATCAGTGAGTCGTTCCCTCTGAGGGACTATGGCTACACCTTC